The source of this T cell receptor (beta chain) is a study of blood T cell repertoires in COVID-19. Participants were aged roughly 18 to 90 years, lived in about two dozen US areas, and enrolled virtually. Trimming shortened V by 0 bases and J by 9 bases, and 18 bases separated the two germline ends. The germline V gene encodes CDR1 LGHNA and CDR2 YNFKEQ. This CDR3 contains 16 residues. As processed by the authors: Amplification with reference gene primers provided the estimates of nucleated cell counts. Here immunoSEQ multiplex PCR was the method, and the copy in TCRdb shows in-frame clones only, minus some. For V, J and clone size, that table is used; D and trimming come from the DNA. The data hold 200,000 to 250,000 clones, with 88% observed a single time.

The TCR originated in a woman in her 50s with acute COVID-19. The V gene is TRBV4-2, the J gene TRBJ2-1, with D maybe TRBD2 (6 bases). The sample consisted of PBMCs or T cells enriched from blood (not recorded which). CDR3 in DNA: TGTGCCAGCAGCCAAGATTCCCGGGGACTTGTGGTTGAGCAGTTCTTC. This translates into CASSQDSRGLVVEQFF.